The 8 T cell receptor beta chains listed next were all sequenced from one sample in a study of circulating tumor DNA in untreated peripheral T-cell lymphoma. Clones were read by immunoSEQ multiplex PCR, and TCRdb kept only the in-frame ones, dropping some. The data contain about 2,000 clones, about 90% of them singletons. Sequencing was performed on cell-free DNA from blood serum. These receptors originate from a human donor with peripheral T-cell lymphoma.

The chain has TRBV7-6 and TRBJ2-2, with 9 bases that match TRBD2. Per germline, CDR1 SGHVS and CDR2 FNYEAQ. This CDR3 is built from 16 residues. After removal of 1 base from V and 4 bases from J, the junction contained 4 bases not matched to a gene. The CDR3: CASSLEASGTTGELFF. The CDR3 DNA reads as TGTGCCAGCAGCTTAGAAGCTAGCGGGACCACCGGGGAGCTGTTTTTT.

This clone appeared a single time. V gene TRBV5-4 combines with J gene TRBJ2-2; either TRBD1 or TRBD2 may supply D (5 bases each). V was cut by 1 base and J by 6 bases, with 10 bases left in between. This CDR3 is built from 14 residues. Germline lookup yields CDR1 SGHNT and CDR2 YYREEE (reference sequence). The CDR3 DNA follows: TGTGCCAGCAGCTTGTGGGGGTTGGCCGGGGAGCTGTTTTTT. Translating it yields CASSLWGLAGELFF.

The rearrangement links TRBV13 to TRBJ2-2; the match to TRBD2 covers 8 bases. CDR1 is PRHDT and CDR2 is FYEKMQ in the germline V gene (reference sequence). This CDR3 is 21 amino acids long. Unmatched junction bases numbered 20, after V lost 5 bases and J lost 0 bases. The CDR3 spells CASSKGVLAGYLSANTGELFF. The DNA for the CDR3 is TGTGCCAGCAGCAAAGGGGTCCTAGCGGGTTACCTTTCCGCGAACACCGGGGAGCTGTTTTTT.

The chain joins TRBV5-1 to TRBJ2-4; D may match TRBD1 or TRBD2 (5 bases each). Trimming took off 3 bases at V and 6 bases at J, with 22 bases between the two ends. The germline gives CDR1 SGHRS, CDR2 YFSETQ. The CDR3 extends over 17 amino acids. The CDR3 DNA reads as TGCGCCAGCAGCTCGATACCCCTCGCGGAGAGGGGAAACATTCAGTACTTC. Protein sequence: CASSSIPLAERGNIQYF.

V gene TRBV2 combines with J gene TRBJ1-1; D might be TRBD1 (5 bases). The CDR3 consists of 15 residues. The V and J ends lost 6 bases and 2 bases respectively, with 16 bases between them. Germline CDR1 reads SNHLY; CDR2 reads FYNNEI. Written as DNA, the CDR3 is TGTGCCAGCAGATGGGACGGACCAGGAAACACTGAAGCTTTCTTT. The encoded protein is CASRWDGPGNTEAFF.

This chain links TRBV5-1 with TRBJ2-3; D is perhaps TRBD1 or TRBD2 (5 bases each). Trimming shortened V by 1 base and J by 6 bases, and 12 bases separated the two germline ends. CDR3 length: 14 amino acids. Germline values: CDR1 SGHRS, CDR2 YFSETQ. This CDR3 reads CASSLRDAGDTQYF. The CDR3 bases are TGCGCCAGCAGCTTGAGGGACGCCGGTGATACGCAGTATTTT.

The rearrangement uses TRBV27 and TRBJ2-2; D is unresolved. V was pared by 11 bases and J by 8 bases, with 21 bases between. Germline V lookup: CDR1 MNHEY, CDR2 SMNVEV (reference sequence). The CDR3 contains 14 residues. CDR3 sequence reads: CAASALRPSGELFF. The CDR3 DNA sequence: TGTGCCGCCTCGGCACTAAGGCCCTCGGGGGAGCTGTTTTTT.

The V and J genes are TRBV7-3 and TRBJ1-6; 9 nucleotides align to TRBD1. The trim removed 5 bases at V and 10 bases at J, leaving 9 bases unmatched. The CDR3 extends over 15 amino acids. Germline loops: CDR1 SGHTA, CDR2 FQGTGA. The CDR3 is CASSPVQGAESPLHF. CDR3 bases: TGTGCCAGCAGCCCAGTACAGGGGGCGGAATCACCCCTCCACTTT.